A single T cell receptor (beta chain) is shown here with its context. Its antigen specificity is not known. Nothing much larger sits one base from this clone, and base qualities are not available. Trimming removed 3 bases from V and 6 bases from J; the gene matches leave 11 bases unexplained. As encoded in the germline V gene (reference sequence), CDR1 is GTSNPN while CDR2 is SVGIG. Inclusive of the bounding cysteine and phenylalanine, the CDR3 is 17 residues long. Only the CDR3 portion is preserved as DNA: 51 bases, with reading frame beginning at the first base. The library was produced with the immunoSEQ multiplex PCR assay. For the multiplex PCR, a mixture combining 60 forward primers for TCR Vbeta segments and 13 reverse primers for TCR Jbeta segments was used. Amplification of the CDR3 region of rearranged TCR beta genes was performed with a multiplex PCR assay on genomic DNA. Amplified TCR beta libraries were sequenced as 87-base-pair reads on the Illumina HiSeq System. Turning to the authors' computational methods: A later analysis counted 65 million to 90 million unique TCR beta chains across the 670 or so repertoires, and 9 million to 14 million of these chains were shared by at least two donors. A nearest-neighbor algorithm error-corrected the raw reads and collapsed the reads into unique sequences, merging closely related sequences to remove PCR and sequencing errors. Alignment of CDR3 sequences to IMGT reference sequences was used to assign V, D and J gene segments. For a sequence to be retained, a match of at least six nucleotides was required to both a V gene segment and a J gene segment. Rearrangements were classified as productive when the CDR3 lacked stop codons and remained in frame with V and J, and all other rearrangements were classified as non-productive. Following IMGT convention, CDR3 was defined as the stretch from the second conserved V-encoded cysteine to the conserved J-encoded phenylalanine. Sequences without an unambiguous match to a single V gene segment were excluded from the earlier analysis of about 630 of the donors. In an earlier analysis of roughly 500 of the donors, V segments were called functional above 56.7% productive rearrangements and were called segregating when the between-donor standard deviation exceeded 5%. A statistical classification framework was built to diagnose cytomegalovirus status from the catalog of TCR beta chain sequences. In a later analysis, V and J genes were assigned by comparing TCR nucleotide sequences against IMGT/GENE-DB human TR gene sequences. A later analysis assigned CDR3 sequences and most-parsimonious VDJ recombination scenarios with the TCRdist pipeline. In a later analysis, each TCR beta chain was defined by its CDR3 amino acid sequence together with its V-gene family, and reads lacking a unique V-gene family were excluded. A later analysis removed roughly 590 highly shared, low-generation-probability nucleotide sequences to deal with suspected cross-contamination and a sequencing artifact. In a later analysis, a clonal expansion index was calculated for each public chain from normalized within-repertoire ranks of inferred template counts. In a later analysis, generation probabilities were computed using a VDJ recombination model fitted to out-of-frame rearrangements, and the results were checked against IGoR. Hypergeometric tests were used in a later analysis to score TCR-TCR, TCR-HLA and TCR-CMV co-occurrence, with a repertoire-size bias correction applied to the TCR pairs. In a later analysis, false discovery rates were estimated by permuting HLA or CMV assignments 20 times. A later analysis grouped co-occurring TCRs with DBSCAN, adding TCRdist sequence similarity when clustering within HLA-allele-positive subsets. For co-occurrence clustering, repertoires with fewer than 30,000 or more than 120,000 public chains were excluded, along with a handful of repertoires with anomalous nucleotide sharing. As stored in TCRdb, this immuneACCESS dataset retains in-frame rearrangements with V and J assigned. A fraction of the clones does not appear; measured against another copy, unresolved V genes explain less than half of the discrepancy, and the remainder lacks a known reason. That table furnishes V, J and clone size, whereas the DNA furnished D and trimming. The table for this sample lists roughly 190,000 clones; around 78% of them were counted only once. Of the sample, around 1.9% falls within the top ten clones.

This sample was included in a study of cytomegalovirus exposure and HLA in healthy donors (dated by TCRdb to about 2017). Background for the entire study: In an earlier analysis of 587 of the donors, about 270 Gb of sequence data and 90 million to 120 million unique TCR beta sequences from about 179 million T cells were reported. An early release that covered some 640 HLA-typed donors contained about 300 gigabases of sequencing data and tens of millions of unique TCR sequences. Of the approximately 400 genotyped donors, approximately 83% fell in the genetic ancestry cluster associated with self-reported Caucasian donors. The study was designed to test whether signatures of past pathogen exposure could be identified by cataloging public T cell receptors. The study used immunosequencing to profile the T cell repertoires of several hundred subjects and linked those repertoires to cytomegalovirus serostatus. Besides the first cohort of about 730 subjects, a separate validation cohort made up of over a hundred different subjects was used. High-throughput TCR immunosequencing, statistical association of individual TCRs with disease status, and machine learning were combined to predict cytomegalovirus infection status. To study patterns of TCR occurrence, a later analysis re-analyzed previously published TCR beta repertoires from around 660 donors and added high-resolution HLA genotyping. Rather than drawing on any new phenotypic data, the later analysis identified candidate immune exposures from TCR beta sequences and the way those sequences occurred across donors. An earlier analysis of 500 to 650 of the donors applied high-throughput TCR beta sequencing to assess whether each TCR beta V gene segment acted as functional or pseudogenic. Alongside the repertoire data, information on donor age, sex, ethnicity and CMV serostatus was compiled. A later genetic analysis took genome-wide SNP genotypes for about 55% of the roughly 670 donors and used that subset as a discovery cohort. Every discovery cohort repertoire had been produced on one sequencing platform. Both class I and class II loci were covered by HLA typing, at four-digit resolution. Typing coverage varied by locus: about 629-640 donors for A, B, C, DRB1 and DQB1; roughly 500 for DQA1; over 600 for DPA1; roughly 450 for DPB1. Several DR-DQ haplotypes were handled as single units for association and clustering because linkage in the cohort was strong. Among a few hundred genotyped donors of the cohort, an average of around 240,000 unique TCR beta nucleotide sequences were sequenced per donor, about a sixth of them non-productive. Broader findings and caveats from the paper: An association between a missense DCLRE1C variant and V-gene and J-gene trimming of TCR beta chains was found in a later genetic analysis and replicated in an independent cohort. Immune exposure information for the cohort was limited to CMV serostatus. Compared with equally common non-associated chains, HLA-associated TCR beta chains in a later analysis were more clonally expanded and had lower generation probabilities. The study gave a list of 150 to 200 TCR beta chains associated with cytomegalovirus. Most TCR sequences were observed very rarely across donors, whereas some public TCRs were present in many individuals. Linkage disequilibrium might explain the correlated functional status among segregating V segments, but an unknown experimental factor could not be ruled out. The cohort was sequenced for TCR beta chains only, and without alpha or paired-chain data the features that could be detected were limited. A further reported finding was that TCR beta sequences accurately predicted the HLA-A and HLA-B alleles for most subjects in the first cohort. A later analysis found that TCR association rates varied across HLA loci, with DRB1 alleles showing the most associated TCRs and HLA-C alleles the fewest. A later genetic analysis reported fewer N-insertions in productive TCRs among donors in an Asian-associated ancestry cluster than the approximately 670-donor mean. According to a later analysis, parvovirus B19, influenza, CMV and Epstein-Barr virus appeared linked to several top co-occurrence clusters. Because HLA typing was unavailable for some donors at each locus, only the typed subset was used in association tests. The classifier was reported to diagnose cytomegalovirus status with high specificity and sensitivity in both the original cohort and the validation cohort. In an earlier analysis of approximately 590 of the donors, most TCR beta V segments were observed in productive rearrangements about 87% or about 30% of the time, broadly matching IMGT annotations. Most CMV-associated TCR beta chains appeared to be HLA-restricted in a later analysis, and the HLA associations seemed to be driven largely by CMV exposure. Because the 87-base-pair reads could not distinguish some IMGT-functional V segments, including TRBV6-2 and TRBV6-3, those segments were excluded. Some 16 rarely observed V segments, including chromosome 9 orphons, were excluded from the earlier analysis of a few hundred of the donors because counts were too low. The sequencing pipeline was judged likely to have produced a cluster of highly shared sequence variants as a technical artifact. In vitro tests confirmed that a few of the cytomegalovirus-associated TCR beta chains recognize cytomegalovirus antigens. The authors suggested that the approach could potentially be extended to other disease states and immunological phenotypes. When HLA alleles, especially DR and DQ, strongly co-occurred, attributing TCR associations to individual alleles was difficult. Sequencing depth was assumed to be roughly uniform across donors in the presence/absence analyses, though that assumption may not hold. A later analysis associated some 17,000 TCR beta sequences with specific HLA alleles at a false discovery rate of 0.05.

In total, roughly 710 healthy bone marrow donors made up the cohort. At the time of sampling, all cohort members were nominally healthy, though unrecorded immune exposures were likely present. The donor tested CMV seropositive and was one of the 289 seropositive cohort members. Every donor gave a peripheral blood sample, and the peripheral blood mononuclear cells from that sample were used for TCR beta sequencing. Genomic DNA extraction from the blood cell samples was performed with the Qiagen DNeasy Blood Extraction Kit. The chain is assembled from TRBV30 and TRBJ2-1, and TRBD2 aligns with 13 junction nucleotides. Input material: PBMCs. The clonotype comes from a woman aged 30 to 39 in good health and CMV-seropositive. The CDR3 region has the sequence CAWSQTQGLAGVNEQFF. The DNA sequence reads TGTGCCTGGAGCCAAACTCAAGGACTAGCGGGAGTCAATGAGCAGTTCTTC.